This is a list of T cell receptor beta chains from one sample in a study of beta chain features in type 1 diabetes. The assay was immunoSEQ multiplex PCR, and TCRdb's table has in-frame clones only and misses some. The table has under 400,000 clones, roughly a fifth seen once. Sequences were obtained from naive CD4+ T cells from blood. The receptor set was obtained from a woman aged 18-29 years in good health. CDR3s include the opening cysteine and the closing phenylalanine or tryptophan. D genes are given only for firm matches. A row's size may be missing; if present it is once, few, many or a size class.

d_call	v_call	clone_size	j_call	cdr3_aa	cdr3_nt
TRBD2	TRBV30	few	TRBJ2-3	CAWNPAGADTQYF	TGTGCCTGGAATCCAGCGGGGGCAGATACGCAGTATTTT
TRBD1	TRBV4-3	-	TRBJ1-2	CASSQETGSNYGYTF	TGCGCCAGCAGCCAAGAGACAGGGAGTAACTATGGCTACACCTTC
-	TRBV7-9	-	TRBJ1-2	CASSYGVSNYGYTF	TGTGCCAGCAGCTACGGAGTTTCTAACTATGGCTACACCTTC
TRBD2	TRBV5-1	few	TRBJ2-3	CASSLSGLAGSTDTQYF	TGCGCCAGCAGCCTGTCGGGACTAGCGGGTAGCACAGATACGCAGTATTTT
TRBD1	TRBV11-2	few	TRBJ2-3	CASSLGGGADTQYF	TGTGCCAGCAGCTTAGGAGGGGGCGCAGATACGCAGTATTTT
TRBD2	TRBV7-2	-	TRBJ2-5	CASSLGLAAAETQYF	TGTGCCAGCAGCTTAGGACTAGCGGCTGCTGAGACCCAGTACTTC
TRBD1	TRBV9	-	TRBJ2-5	CASSPGGTGAEETQYF	TGTGCCAGCAGCCCCGGGGGGACAGGGGCTGAAGAGACCCAGTACTTC
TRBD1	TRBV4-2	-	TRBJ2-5	CASSQGQGEETQYF	TGTGCCAGCAGCCAGGGACAGGGCGAAGAGACCCAGTACTTC
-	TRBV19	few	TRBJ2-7	CASSVRQDYEQYF	TGTGCCAGTAGTGTCCGACAGGACTACGAGCAGTACTTC
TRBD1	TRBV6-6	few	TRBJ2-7	CASSRGQEKREQYF	TGTGCCAGCAGCCGGGGACAGGAAAAACGCGAGCAGTACTTC
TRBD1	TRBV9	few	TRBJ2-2	CASSLGGVNTGELFF	TGTGCCAGCAGCCTAGGGGGCGTGAACACCGGGGAGCTGTTTTTT
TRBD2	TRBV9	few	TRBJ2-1	CASGASGGADEQFF	TGTGCCAGCGGGGCGAGCGGGGGGGCGGATGAGCAGTTCTTC
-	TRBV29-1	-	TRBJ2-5	CSVLFYRETQYF	TGCAGCGTCCTATTCTATCGGGAGACCCAGTACTTC
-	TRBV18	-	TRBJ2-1	CASSPPNRLVGRSEQFF	TGTGCCAGCTCACCACCCAACCGGCTGGTCGGAAGGAGTGAGCAGTTCTTC
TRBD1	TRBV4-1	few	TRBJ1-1	CASSQEPGQGKTEAFF	TGCGCCAGCAGCCAGGAACCGGGACAGGGAAAAACTGAAGCTTTCTTT
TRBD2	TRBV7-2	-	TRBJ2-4	CAIVGGRWYF	TGTGCTATTGTGGGAGGGCGTTGGTACTTC
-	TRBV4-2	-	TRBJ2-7	CASSARGNEQYF	TGTGCCAGCAGCGCAAGAGGGAACGAGCAGTACTTC